This section outlines one TCR beta chain sequence together with its context. This clonotype came up many times. This receptor's antigen is unknown. No base quality information exists; no much larger clone differs at one position. This sample is drawn from a study of response to subunit inactivated influenza vaccine (dated by TCRdb to the late 2010s). A note on the overall study: The study used deep quantitative T cell receptor repertoire profiling to track responses to a trivalent subunit inactivated influenza vaccine. Beyond this particular receptor, the publication reports: It was suggested by the authors that each seasonal influenza vaccination may recruit only a limited number of new T cells.

Libraries came from RT-PCR. TCRdb shows the sequencer as Illumina HiSeq 2500. TCRdb ran its own pipeline on the public reads, namely fastp trimming at Q25 and MiXCR clone calling, and kept in-frame beta chains. All rows with the same CDR3 protein become a single entry with the most common DNA and genes. The sample contains hundreds of thousands of distinct CDR3 sequences, roughly 8.2% of them found a single time. The ten largest clones represent 10% to 15% of the sample. CDR1 and CDR2, looked up from the germline V gene, are SQVTM and ANQGSEA. CDR3 length: 13 amino acids, cysteine to phenylalanine. Only the CDR3 part of the read is kept: 39 bases, read in frame from the first base. At the junction V is shortened by 4 bases and J by 4 bases, with 11 bases in between.

This receptor chain uses TRBV29-1 and TRBJ2-4, with TRBD2 tentatively as D gene (6 bases match). The sequencing here drew on PBMCs from blood, taken around 25 months after vaccination. The clonotype was recovered from a man in his fifties or sixties who received an inactivated influenza vaccine. Donor details come from another sample of the same person, matched by shared clones. The CDR3 amino acid sequence is: CSVGSGTKNIQYF. The nucleotide sequence reads as follows: TGCAGCGTTGGATCCGGGACTAAAAACATTCAGTACTTC.